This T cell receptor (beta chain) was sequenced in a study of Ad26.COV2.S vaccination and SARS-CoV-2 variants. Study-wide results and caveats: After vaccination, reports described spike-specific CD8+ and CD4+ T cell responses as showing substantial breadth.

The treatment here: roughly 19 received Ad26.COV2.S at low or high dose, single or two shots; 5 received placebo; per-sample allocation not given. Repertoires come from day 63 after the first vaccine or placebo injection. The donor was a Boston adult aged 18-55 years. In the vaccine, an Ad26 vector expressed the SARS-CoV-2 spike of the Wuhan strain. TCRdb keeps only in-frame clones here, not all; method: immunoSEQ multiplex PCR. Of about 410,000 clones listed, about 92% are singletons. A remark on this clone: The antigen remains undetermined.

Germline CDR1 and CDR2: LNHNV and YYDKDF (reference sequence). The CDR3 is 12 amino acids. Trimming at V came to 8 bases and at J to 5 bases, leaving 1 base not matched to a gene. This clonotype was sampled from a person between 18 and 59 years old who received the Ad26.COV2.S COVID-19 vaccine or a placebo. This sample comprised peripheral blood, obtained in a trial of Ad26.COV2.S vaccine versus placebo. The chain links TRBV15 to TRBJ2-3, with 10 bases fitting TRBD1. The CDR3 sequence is CATRDRGDTQYF. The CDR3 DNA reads TGTGCCACCCGGGACAGGGGAGATACGCAGTATTTT.